The source of this T cell receptor (beta chain) is a study of Graves' ophthalmopathy and Graves' hyperthyroidism. This clonotype has just a few counts. This CDR3 comprises 15 residues. Germline V lookup: CDR1 MDHEN, CDR2 SYDVKM. Losses at the gene ends were 6 bases for V and 1 base for J; bases not matched to a gene: 8. The TCR beta CDR3 regions underwent amplification from RNA transcripts. Amplification began with first-round RT-PCR using HTBI primers, then second-round multiplex PCR was performed. TCRdb reprocessed the multiplex PCR reads via MiXCR and lists one record per CDR3 protein. The sample includes more than 1,000,000 distinct CDR3 sequences, about 40% of them seen just once.

The chain recombines TRBV28 with TRBJ2-5; TRBD1 matches at 7 bases. This receptor was taken from an adult man with Graves' hyperthyroidism. The sample consisted of peripheral blood or thyroid tissue (not recorded which). DNA of the CDR3: TGTGCCAGCAGGGCACAGGGGACATTCCAAGAGACCCAGTACTTC. Its translation: CASRAQGTFQETQYF. Using reference TRBV28 and TRBJ2-5 for the parts outside the CDR3, the full variable domain is DVKVTQSSRYLVKRTGEKVFLECVQDMDHENMFWYRQDPGLGLRLIYFSYDVKMKEKGDIPEGYSVSREKKERFSLILESASTNQTSMYLCASRAQGTFQETQYFGPGTRLLVL.